This T cell receptor (beta chain) was obtained from a study of T-cell reconstitution after alpha-beta-depleted transplantation in children. Germline V lookup: CDR1 SGHRS, CDR2 YFSETQ. The CDR3 length is 15 residues. J was trimmed by 5 bases and V by 3 bases; bases with no gene match: 4. Unique molecular identifiers were incorporated during preparation of the TCRbeta library. Each CDR3 protein gets one entry after TCRdb re-called the PCR reads with MiXCR. This sample has 700,000 or so distinct CDR3 sequences, with approximately 14% found just once. Study-wide points: Newly produced T cells mostly accounted for T-cell counts and diversity one year post-transplant.

Many counts were recorded for this clonotype. The antigen is undetermined. The input for sequencing was PBMCs, taken before TCRalphabeta/CD19-depleted stem cell transplant. This clonotype originated in a girl between 2 and 10 years old with congenital amegakaryocytic thrombocytopenia, due to receive a stem cell transplant. The chain combines TRBV5-1 with TRBJ1-5, with 11 bases lining up with TRBD1. Here the CDR3 reads CASSWTGGGDQPQHF. For the CDR3, the DNA is TGCGCCAGCAGCTGGACAGGGGGCGGGGATCAGCCCCAGCATTTT.